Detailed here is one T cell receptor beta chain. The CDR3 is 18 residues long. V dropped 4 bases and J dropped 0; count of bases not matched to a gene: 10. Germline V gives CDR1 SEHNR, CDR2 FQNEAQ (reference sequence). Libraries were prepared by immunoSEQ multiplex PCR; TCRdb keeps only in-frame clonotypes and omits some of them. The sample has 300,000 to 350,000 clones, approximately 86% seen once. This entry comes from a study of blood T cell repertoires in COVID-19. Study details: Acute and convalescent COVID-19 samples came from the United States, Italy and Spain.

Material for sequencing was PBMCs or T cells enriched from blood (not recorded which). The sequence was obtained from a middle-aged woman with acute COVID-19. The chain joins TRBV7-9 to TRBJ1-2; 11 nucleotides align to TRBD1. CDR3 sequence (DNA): TGTGCCAGCAGCTACGGCCGGGACAGGGGGGTAGCTAACTATGGCTACACCTTC. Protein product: CASSYGRDRGVANYGYTF.